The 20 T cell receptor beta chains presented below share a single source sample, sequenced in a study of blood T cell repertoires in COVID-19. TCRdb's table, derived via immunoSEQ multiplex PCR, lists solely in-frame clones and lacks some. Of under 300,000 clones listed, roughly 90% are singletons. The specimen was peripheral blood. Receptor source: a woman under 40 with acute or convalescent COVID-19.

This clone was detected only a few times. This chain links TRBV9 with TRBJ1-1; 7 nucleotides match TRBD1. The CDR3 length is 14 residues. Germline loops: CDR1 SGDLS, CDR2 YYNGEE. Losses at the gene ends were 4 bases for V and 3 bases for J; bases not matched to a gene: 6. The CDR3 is CASSFYDRDTEAFF. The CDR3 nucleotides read TGTGCCAGCAGCTTCTACGACAGGGACACTGAAGCTTTCTTT.

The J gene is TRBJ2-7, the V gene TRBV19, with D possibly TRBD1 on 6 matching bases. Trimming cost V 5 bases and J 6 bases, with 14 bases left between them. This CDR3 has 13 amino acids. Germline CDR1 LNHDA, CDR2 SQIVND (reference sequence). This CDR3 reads CASSLGPGAEQYF. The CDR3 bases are TGTGCCAGTAGTCTCGGGCCAGGGGCCGAGCAGTACTTC.

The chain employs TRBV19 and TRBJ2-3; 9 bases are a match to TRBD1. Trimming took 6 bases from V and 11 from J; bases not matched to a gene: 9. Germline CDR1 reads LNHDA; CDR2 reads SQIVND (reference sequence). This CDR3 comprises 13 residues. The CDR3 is CASSRGQGQGQYF. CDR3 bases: TGTGCCAGTAGCCGAGGACAGGGGCAGGGGCAGTATTTT.

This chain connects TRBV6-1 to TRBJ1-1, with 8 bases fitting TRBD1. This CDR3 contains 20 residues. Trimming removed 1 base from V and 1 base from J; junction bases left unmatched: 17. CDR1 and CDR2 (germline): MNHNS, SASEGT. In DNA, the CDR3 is TGTGCCAGCAGTGAAGGGGGGTTTTCGAGGACAGGGATTAAGAACACTGAAGCTTTCTTT. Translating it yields CASSEGGFSRTGIKNTEAFF.

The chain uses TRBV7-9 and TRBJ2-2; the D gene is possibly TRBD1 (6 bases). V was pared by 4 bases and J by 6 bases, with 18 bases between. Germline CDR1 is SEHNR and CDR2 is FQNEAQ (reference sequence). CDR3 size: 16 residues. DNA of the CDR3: TGTGCCAGCAGCTCCCCTGGGGCAGGGGACGCCGGGGAGCTGTTTTTT. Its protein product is CASSSPGAGDAGELFF.

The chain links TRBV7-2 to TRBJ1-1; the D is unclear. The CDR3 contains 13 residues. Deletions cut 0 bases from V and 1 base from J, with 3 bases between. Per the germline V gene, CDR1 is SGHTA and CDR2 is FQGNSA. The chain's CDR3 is CASSLAANTEAFF. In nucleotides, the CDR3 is TGTGCCAGCAGCTTAGCGGCGAACACTGAAGCTTTCTTT.

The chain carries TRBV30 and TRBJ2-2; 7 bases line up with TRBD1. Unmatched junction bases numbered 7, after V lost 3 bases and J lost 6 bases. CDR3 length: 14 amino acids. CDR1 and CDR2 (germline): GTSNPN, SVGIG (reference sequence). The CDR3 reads CAWRQGEWAGELFF. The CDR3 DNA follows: TGTGCCTGGAGGCAGGGGGAGTGGGCCGGGGAGCTGTTTTTT.

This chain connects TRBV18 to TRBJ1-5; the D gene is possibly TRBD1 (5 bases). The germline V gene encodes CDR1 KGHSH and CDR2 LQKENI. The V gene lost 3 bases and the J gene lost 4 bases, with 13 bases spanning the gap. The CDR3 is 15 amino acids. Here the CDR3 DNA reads TGTGCCAGCTCACCGGGGCAGGGCGGTAATCAGCCCCAGCATTTT. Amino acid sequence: CASSPGQGGNQPQHF.

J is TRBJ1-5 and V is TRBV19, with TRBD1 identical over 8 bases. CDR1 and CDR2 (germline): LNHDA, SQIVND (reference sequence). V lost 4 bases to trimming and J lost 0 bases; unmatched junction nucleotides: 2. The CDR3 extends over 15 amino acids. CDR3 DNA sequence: TGTGCCAGTAGTAAGACAGGGGTTAGCAATCAGCCCCAGCATTTT. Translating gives CASSKTGVSNQPQHF.

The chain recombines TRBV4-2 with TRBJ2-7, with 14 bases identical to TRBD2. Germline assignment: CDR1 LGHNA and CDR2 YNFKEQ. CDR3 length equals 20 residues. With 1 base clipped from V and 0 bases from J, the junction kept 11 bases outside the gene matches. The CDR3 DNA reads TGTGCCAGCAGCCAAGCCATCGGGACTAGCGGGAGTCTGACCTCCTACGAGCAGTACTTC. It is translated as CASSQAIGTSGSLTSYEQYF.

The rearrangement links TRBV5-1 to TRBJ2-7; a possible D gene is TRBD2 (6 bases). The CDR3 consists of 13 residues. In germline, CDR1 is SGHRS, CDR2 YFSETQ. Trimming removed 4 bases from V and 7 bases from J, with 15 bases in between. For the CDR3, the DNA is TGCGCCAGCAGCCCGGGACTCCGTTCGGAGCAGTACTTC. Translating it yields CASSPGLRSEQYF.

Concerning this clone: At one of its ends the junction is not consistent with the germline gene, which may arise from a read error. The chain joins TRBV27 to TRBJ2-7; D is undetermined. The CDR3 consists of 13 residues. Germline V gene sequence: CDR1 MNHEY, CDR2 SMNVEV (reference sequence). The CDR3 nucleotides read TGCGCGACTCGGTATAGGAGCTCCTACGAGCAGTACTTC. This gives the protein CATRYRSSYEQYF.

The CDR3 coding sequence is TGTGCCAGCTCACCGGGACTAGGGGATACCTACGAGCAGTACTTC. Translation: CASSPGLGDTYEQYF. The rearrangement links TRBV18 to TRBJ2-7; 8 bases agree with TRBD2. From germline, CDR1 is KGHSH and CDR2 LQKENI. The CDR3 runs to 15 residues. V lost 3 bases and J lost 2; bases outside the gene matches: 6.

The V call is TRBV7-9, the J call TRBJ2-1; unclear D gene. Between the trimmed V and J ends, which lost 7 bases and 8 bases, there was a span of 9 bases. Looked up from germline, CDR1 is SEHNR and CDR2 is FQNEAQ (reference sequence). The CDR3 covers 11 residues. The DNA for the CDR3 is TGTGCCAGCACGAGTCGGGATGAGCAGTTCTTC. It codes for CASTSRDEQFF.

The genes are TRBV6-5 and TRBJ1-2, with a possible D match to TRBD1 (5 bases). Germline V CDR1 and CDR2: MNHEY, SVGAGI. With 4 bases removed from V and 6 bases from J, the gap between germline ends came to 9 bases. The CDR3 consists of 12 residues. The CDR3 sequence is CASSFRGDGYTF. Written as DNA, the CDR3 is TGTGCCAGCAGTTTTCGGGGGGATGGCTACACCTTC.

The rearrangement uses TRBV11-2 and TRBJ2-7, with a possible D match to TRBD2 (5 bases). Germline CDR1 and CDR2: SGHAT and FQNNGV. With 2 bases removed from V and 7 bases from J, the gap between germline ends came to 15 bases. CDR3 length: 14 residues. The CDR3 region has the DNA TGTGCCAGCAGCTTATCAGCAGGCCGGGGAGAGCAGTACTTC. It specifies CASSLSAGRGEQYF.

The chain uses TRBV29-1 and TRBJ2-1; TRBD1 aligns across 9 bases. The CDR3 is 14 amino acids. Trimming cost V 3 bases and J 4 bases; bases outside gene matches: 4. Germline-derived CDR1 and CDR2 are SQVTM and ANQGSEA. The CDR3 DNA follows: TGCAGCGTTGATGAACAGGGGGCATACAATGAGCAGTTCTTC. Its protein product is CSVDEQGAYNEQFF.

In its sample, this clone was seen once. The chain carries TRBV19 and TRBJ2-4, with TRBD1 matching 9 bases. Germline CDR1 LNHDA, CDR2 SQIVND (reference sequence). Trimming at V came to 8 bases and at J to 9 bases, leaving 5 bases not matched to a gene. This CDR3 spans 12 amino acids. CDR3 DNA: TGTGCCAGTTCCGGGACAGGGACCATTCAGTACTTC. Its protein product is CASSGTGTIQYF. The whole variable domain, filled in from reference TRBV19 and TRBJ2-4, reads DGGITQSPKYLFRKEGQNVTLSCEQNLNHDAMYWYRQDPGQGLRLIYYSQIVNDFQKGDIAEGYSVSREKKESFPLTVTSAQKNPTAFYLCASSGTGTIQYFGAGTRLSVL.

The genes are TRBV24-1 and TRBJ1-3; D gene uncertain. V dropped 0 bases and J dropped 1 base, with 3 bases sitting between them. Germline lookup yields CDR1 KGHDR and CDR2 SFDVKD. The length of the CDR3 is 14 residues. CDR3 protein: CATSDLRSGNTIYF. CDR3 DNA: TGTGCCACCAGTGATTTGCGGTCTGGAAACACCATATATTTT.

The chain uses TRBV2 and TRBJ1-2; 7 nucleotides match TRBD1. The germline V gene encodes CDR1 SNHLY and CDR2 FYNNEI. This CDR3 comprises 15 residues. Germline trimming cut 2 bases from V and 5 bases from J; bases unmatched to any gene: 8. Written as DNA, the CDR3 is TGTGCCAGCAGTGAACCGGCAGGGGGTTTTTATGGCTACACCTTC. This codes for CASSEPAGGFYGYTF.